This T cell receptor beta chain was sequenced in a study of cytomegalovirus exposure and HLA in healthy donors (dated by TCRdb to 2016 to 2017). About the investigation overall: An earlier analysis of some 600 of the donors reported approximately 260 Gb of sequence data and 100 million to 120 million unique TCR beta sequences obtained from around 180 million T cells. Along with the roughly 710-subject first cohort, a separate validation cohort of over a hundred different subjects was used. Every discovery cohort repertoire had been produced on one sequencing platform. The study aimed to test whether signatures of past pathogen exposure could be identified by cataloging public T cell receptors. Genome-wide SNP genotypes for about 65% of the roughly 670 donors were used in a later genetic analysis, which treated that subset as a discovery cohort. About 5 DR-DQ haplotypes were handled as single units for association and clustering, since linkage in the cohort was strong. An early release covering over 500 HLA-typed donors comprised about 320 gigabases of sequencing data and tens of millions of unique TCR sequences. The T cell repertoires of 700 or so subjects were profiled by immunosequencing and related to cytomegalovirus serostatus. Typing coverage differed by locus: A, B, C, DRB1 and DQB1 were typed in roughly 620-630 donors, DQA1 in 522, DPA1 in some 570, and DPB1 in just under 480. A later analysis re-examined previously published TCR beta repertoires from more than 650 donors and added high-resolution HLA genotyping to investigate patterns of TCR occurrence. To decide whether each TCR beta V gene segment behaved as functional or pseudogenic, an earlier analysis of fewer than 750 of the donors relied on high-throughput TCR beta sequencing. To predict cytomegalovirus infection status, the study brought together high-throughput TCR immunosequencing, statistical association of individual TCRs with disease status, and machine learning. Class I and class II HLA loci were covered by the typing at four-digit resolution. Donor age, sex, ethnicity and CMV serostatus were collected together with the repertoire data. Rather than using new phenotypic data, the later analysis identified candidate immune exposures from TCR beta sequences and from how often those sequences occurred across donors. Among some 400 genotyped donors of the cohort, an average of around 250,000 unique TCR beta nucleotide sequences was sequenced per donor, of which roughly 17% were non-productive. The genetic ancestry cluster associated with self-reported Caucasian donors included 81% of the 350 to 500 genotyped donors.

Receptors were amplified or captured by the immunoSEQ multiplex PCR assay. A mixture of 60 forward primers for TCR Vbeta segments and 13 reverse primers for TCR Jbeta segments was used in the multiplex PCR. The CDR3 region of rearranged TCR beta genes was amplified from genomic DNA by a multiplex PCR assay. On the Illumina HiSeq System, the amplified TCR beta libraries were sequenced as 87-base-pair reads. The study's processing was this. In a later analysis, 70 million to 95 million unique TCR beta chains were counted across the approximately 640 repertoires, and about 9.9 million of these chains were shared by at least two donors. A nearest-neighbor algorithm error-corrected the raw reads and collapsed the reads into unique sequences, merging closely related sequences to remove PCR and sequencing errors. V, D and J gene segments were assigned by aligning CDR3 sequences to IMGT reference sequences. Each retained sequence needed at least a six-nucleotide match to both a V gene segment and a J gene segment. A rearrangement counted as productive if the CDR3 had no stop codons and remained in frame with V and J, and every other rearrangement counted as non-productive. Following IMGT convention, CDR3 was defined as the stretch from the second conserved V-encoded cysteine to the conserved J-encoded phenylalanine. The earlier analysis of about 530 of the donors excluded any sequence lacking an unambiguous match to a single V gene segment. In an earlier analysis of approximately 610 of the donors, V segments were called functional above 56.7% productive rearrangements and were called segregating when the between-donor standard deviation exceeded 5%. A statistical classification framework was developed to diagnose cytomegalovirus status using the catalog of TCR beta chain sequences. A later analysis assigned V and J genes by comparing TCR nucleotide sequences with IMGT/GENE-DB human TR gene sequences. In a later analysis, CDR3 sequences and most-parsimonious VDJ recombination scenarios were assigned using the TCRdist pipeline. A later analysis defined each TCR beta chain by its CDR3 amino acid sequence plus V-gene family, and excluded reads lacking a unique V-gene family. In a later analysis, around 650 highly shared, low-generation-probability nucleotide sequences were removed to address suspected cross-contamination and a sequencing artifact. For each public chain, a later analysis derived a clonal expansion index from normalized ranks of inferred template counts within each repertoire. A later analysis computed generation probabilities with a VDJ recombination model fitted to out-of-frame rearrangements, and checked the results against IGoR. Hypergeometric tests were used in a later analysis to score TCR-TCR, TCR-HLA and TCR-CMV co-occurrence, with a repertoire-size bias correction applied to the TCR pairs. False discovery rates were estimated in a later analysis by permuting HLA or CMV assignments 20 times. In a later analysis, co-occurring TCRs were grouped using DBSCAN, with TCRdist sequence similarity added in when clustering inside HLA-allele-positive subsets. Co-occurrence clustering excluded repertoires with fewer than 30,000 or more than 120,000 public chains, plus five with anomalous nucleotide sharing. The table comes from immuneACCESS by way of TCRdb, which keeps in-frame sequences with V and J called. Part of the clones is missing from these tables; in studies checked, under half for an unresolved V gene and the rest for unknown reasons. The DNA was the basis for D and trimming; V, J and clone size are from that table. The sample contains 100,000 to 150,000 clones, roughly 82% of them found a single time. About 2.7% of the sample rests with the top ten.

This clone was seen a single time. Its antigen remains unidentified. Base quality data are lacking; no much larger clone is found one base away. V gives up 7 bases and J gives up 6 bases, and the segment between their germline ends measures 13 bases. Sequences MDHEN (CDR1) and SYDVKM (CDR2) are obtained from the germline V gene. Its CDR3 holds 12 amino acids, cysteine through phenylalanine. Kept here is only the CDR3 DNA, which spans 36 bases and is read in frame from base 1. The cohort consisted of hundreds of healthy bone marrow donors. At the time of sampling, every cohort member was nominally healthy, though immune exposures that went unrecorded were likely present. The donor tested CMV seropositive, placing the donor among the 289 seropositive members of the cohort. A peripheral blood sample was collected from each donor, and TCR beta sequencing was performed on peripheral blood mononuclear cells. Genomic DNA was extracted from the blood cell samples with the Qiagen DNeasy Blood Extraction Kit.

The research as a whole found: The classifier was reported to diagnose cytomegalovirus status with high specificity and sensitivity in both the original and validation cohorts. Some IMGT-functional V segments, including TRBV6-2 and TRBV6-3, could not be distinguished by the 87-base-pair reads and were therefore excluded. Over 15 rarely observed V segments, including chromosome 9 orphons, were excluded from the earlier analysis of almost 600 of the donors because counts were too low. Compared with equally common non-associated chains, HLA-associated TCR beta chains in a later analysis were more clonally expanded and had lower generation probabilities. A cluster of highly shared sequence variants was judged likely to represent a technical artifact of the sequencing pipeline. Compared with the 666-donor mean, donors in an Asian-associated ancestry cluster had fewer N-insertions in productive TCRs, according to a later genetic analysis. According to the authors, the approach could potentially be generalized to other disease states and immunological phenotypes. The cohort was sequenced for TCR beta chains only, and without alpha or paired-chain data the features that could be detected were limited. Across donors, most TCR sequences were observed very rarely, whereas some public TCRs were present in many individuals. For the cohort, immune exposure information was limited to CMV serostatus. A later analysis reported that several top co-occurrence clusters appeared linked to parvovirus B19, influenza, CMV and Epstein-Barr virus. Three of the identified cytomegalovirus-associated TCR beta chains were confirmed in vitro to be specific for cytomegalovirus antigens. A further reported finding was that TCR beta sequences accurately predicted the HLA-A and HLA-B alleles for most subjects in the first cohort. A later analysis found that TCR association rates varied across HLA loci, with DRB1 alleles showing the most associated TCRs and HLA-C alleles the fewest. According to a later analysis, most CMV-associated TCR beta chains appeared to be HLA-restricted, and the HLA associations seemed to be driven largely by CMV exposure. Presence/absence analyses assumed roughly uniform sequencing depth across donors, an assumption that may not hold. The study listed 150 to 200 TCR beta chains as associated with cytomegalovirus. Broadly in line with IMGT annotations, most TCR beta V segments showed up in productive rearrangements about 87% or about 30% of the time in an earlier analysis of several hundred of the donors. A later genetic analysis associated a missense DCLRE1C variant with V-gene and J-gene trimming of TCR beta chains, and an independent cohort replicated the association. When HLA alleles, especially DR and DQ, strongly co-occurred, attributing TCR associations to individual alleles was difficult. In a later analysis, about 17,000 TCR beta sequences were associated with specific HLA alleles at a false discovery rate of 0.05. Linkage disequilibrium might explain the correlated functional status among segregating V segments, but an unknown experimental factor could not be ruled out. Because HLA typing was unavailable for some donors at each locus, only the typed subset was used in association tests.

The receptor was derived from a woman between 18 and 30 years old in good health and CMV-seropositive. The V gene is TRBV28 and the J gene is TRBJ2-7; a weak D assignment points to TRBD1 (5 bases agree). Sequencing was carried out using PBMCs. CDR3 region: CASTTTGSEQYF. The DNA sequence is as follows: TGTGCCAGCACTACAACAGGCAGCGAGCAGTACTTC.